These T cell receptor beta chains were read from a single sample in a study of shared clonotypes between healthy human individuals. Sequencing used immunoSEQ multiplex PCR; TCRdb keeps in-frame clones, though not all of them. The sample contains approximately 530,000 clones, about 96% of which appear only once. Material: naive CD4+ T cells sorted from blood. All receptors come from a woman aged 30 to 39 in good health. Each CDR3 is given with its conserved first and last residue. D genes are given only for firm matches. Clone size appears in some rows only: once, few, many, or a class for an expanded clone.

CDR3nt: TGTGCCAGCAGCGCCACAGGGCCCCACAATGAGCAGTTCTTC
CDR3aa: CASSATGPHNEQFF
j_gene: TRBJ2-1
d_gene: NA
v_gene: TRBV9
abundance: NA

CDR3nt: TGTGCCAGCTCACTCGTCCCGGGACAGGGGGCCTCTGGAAACACCATATATTTT
CDR3aa: CASSLVPGQGASGNTIYF
j_gene: TRBJ1-3
d_gene: TRBD1
v_gene: TRBV18
abundance: NA

CDR3nt: TGTGCCAGCAGTGATCTACTTTCAGATACGCAGTATTTT
CDR3aa: CASSDLLSDTQYF
j_gene: TRBJ2-3
d_gene: NA
v_gene: TRBV6-4
abundance: NA

CDR3nt: TGCGCCAGCAGCTCTCGGACAGGGGTCAACGAGCAGTACTTC
CDR3aa: CASSSRTGVNEQYF
j_gene: TRBJ2-7
d_gene: TRBD1
v_gene: TRBV5-1
abundance: NA

CDR3nt: TGTGCCAGCAGTACCGGGGGCACCTCCTACGAGCAGTACTTC
CDR3aa: CASSTGGTSYEQYF
j_gene: TRBJ2-7
d_gene: NA
v_gene: TRBV28
abundance: NA

CDR3nt: TGTGCCAGCAGCTTCGGCCGCGGGGCCTACGAGCAGTACTTC
CDR3aa: CASSFGRGAYEQYF
j_gene: TRBJ2-7
d_gene: NA
v_gene: TRBV7-9
abundance: NA

CDR3nt: TGTGCCATTCCCTCGGGACAGCCCGAAAAACTGTTTTTT
CDR3aa: CAIPSGQPEKLFF
j_gene: TRBJ1-4
d_gene: TRBD1
v_gene: TRBV7-9
abundance: NA

CDR3nt: TGTGCCAGCAGTTGGGACAGGGGGAACACTGAAGCTTTCTTT
CDR3aa: CASSWDRGNTEAFF
j_gene: TRBJ1-1
d_gene: TRBD1
v_gene: TRBV6-5
abundance: NA

CDR3nt: TGTGCCAGCAGCCTCACAGGGAGTAATGAAAAACTGTTTTTT
CDR3aa: CASSLTGSNEKLFF
j_gene: TRBJ1-4
d_gene: NA
v_gene: TRBV5-6
abundance: NA

CDR3nt: TGTGCCAGCAGCTCGTACAGGGCTGAAGCTTTCTTT
CDR3aa: CASSSYRAEAFF
j_gene: TRBJ1-1
d_gene: NA
v_gene: TRBV5-6
abundance: NA

CDR3nt: TGTGCCAGCAGTCTCTCCGGGGGGACACTTGATGAAAAACTGTTTTTT
CDR3aa: CASSLSGGTLDEKLFF
j_gene: TRBJ1-4
d_gene: NA
v_gene: TRBV6-6
abundance: NA

CDR3nt: TGTGCCAGCATCCACTTCAACAGGGCTGAAGCTTTCTTT
CDR3aa: CASIHFNRAEAFF
j_gene: TRBJ1-1
d_gene: NA
v_gene: TRBV2
abundance: NA

CDR3nt: TGTGCCAGTACGGGGGGCGGCAGGGGCACCGGGGAGCTGTTTTTT
CDR3aa: CASTGGGRGTGELFF
j_gene: TRBJ2-2
d_gene: NA
v_gene: TRBV19
abundance: NA

CDR3nt: TGCGCCAGCAGTACCGGGGACAGTGCCTACGAGCAGTACTTC
CDR3aa: CASSTGDSAYEQYF
j_gene: TRBJ2-7
d_gene: TRBD1
v_gene: TRBV5-1
abundance: NA

CDR3nt: TGCAGCGTTGTGTCGTCAGGGCCACCCTACGAGCAGTACTTC
CDR3aa: CSVVSSGPPYEQYF
j_gene: TRBJ2-7
d_gene: NA
v_gene: TRBV29-1
abundance: NA

CDR3nt: TGTGCCAGCAGTTTTAGGGCCTATTGGAACGACGAGCAGTACTTC
CDR3aa: CASSFRAYWNDEQYF
j_gene: TRBJ2-7
d_gene: NA
v_gene: TRBV27
abundance: NA

CDR3nt: TGTGCCAGCAGCTCAGCGCCTCATACGCAGTATTTT
CDR3aa: CASSSAPHTQYF
j_gene: TRBJ2-3
d_gene: NA
v_gene: TRBV7-2
abundance: NA

CDR3nt: TGTGCCAGCAGTCACCGGGACCACACCTACGAGCAGTACTTC
CDR3aa: CASSHRDHTYEQYF
j_gene: TRBJ2-7
d_gene: NA
v_gene: TRBV2
abundance: NA

CDR3nt: TGTGCCAGCAGTTTATGGAAAAGCCCCACAGAAAACTATGGCTACACCTTC
CDR3aa: CASSLWKSPTENYGYTF
j_gene: TRBJ1-2
d_gene: NA
v_gene: TRBV28
abundance: NA

CDR3nt: TGTGCCAGCAGCTTGGAACCTGGGACGGACTCTGGAAACACCATATATTTT
CDR3aa: CASSLEPGTDSGNTIYF
j_gene: TRBJ1-3
d_gene: NA
v_gene: TRBV5-5
abundance: NA

CDR3nt: TGCGCCAGCACCCTGGGACTAGCGGGAGGGGAGGAGCAGTTCTTC
CDR3aa: CASTLGLAGGEEQFF
j_gene: TRBJ2-1
d_gene: TRBD2
v_gene: TRBV5-1
abundance: NA

CDR3nt: TGTGCCAGCAGTTTCTCCCTCGGGCGGAGTGTAAACACTGAAGCTTTCTTT
CDR3aa: CASSFSLGRSVNTEAFF
j_gene: TRBJ1-1
d_gene: NA
v_gene: TRBV28
abundance: NA

CDR3nt: TGCGCCAGCAGCTTTAGTGGACAGGGCGCCTACGAGCAGTACTTC
CDR3aa: CASSFSGQGAYEQYF
j_gene: TRBJ2-7
d_gene: TRBD1
v_gene: TRBV5-1
abundance: NA

CDR3nt: TGTGCCAGCAGGGAGGGAAGTTACACAGATACGCAGTATTTT
CDR3aa: CASREGSYTDTQYF
j_gene: TRBJ2-3
d_gene: NA
v_gene: TRBV2
abundance: NA

CDR3nt: TGTGCCACCAGCGCCCTCATCCGGGAGACCCAGTACTTC
CDR3aa: CATSALIRETQYF
j_gene: TRBJ2-5
d_gene: NA
v_gene: TRBV15
abundance: NA

CDR3nt: TGTGCCAGCAGCTTAGGACTGGGACAGGGGGCCTACAATGAGCAGTTCTTC
CDR3aa: CASSLGLGQGAYNEQFF
j_gene: TRBJ2-1
d_gene: TRBD1
v_gene: TRBV11-3
abundance: NA

CDR3nt: TGTGCCAGCAGTCCCGGGCCCCTGGAAAATGAGCAGTTCTTC
CDR3aa: CASSPGPLENEQFF
j_gene: TRBJ2-1
d_gene: NA
v_gene: TRBV27
abundance: NA

CDR3nt: TGCGCCAGCGGGATTGGGCGAATGAGAGGGACCCAGTACTTC
CDR3aa: CASGIGRMRGTQYF
j_gene: TRBJ2-5
d_gene: NA
v_gene: TRBV5-1
abundance: NA

CDR3nt: TGTGCCAGTAGTATGAGCCTAGCGGGAGGAAAGACCTACGAGCAGTACTTC
CDR3aa: CASSMSLAGGKTYEQYF
j_gene: TRBJ2-7
d_gene: TRBD2
v_gene: TRBV19
abundance: once

CDR3nt: TGTGCCAGCAGCCCGGACAGGTCATTGTATCAGCCCCAGCATTTT
CDR3aa: CASSPDRSLYQPQHF
j_gene: TRBJ1-5
d_gene: TRBD1
v_gene: TRBV5-8
abundance: NA

CDR3nt: TGTGCCAGCAGCGTAGGTAGGGATACTGAAGCTTTCTTT
CDR3aa: CASSVGRDTEAFF
j_gene: TRBJ1-1
d_gene: NA
v_gene: TRBV9
abundance: once

CDR3nt: TGTGCCAGCAGCGTAGCCCCCACCGCTAGAAATGAGCAGTTCTTC
CDR3aa: CASSVAPTARNEQFF
j_gene: TRBJ2-1
d_gene: NA
v_gene: TRBV9
abundance: NA

CDR3nt: TGTGCCAGCAGGGGGGGGATTAGCGGGAGAGGACGGGACCAAGAGACCCAGTACTTC
CDR3aa: CASRGGISGRGRDQETQYF
j_gene: TRBJ2-5
d_gene: TRBD2
v_gene: TRBV28
abundance: once

CDR3nt: TGTGCCGGAAGACAGGGGGCTCGGTACGAGCAGTACTTC
CDR3aa: CAGRQGARYEQYF
j_gene: TRBJ2-7
d_gene: TRBD1
v_gene: TRBV2
abundance: NA

CDR3nt: TGTGCCAGCAAGCAGACAGGCCGCTACGAGCAGTACTTC
CDR3aa: CASKQTGRYEQYF
j_gene: TRBJ2-7
d_gene: NA
v_gene: TRBV6-5
abundance: NA

CDR3nt: TGTGCCAGCAGCGTAGGGGGATACACTGAAGCTTTCTTT
CDR3aa: CASSVGGYTEAFF
j_gene: TRBJ1-1
d_gene: NA
v_gene: TRBV9
abundance: NA

CDR3nt: TGCGCCAGCAGATTTACAGGGCATGAGCAGTTCTTC
CDR3aa: CASRFTGHEQFF
j_gene: TRBJ2-1
d_gene: NA
v_gene: TRBV5-1
abundance: NA

CDR3nt: TGTGCCAGCAGTTCGCTCTTCACGATCTATGGCTACACCTTC
CDR3aa: CASSSLFTIYGYTF
j_gene: TRBJ1-2
d_gene: NA
v_gene: TRBV28
abundance: NA

CDR3nt: TGCGCCAGCAGCTTGTGGTCGGAACTACAAGGGGATGAGCAGTTCTTC
CDR3aa: CASSLWSELQGDEQFF
j_gene: TRBJ2-1
d_gene: NA
v_gene: TRBV5-1
abundance: NA

CDR3nt: TGCGCCAGCAGCGGGATCCGGGACCCGAACACCGGGGAGCTGTTTTTT
CDR3aa: CASSGIRDPNTGELFF
j_gene: TRBJ2-2
d_gene: NA
v_gene: TRBV5-1
abundance: once

CDR3nt: TGCGCCAGCAGCGCGTCGCTCGATAGGACTGAAGCTTTCTTT
CDR3aa: CASSASLDRTEAFF
j_gene: TRBJ1-1
d_gene: NA
v_gene: TRBV5-1
abundance: NA

CDR3nt: TGTGCCTGGAGTTGGGGGACTAGCGATAAAGAGACCCAGTACTTC
CDR3aa: CAWSWGTSDKETQYF
j_gene: TRBJ2-5
d_gene: TRBD2
v_gene: TRBV30
abundance: NA

CDR3nt: TGTGCCAGTAGTATTGGGACGGCCATCTACGAGCAGTACTTC
CDR3aa: CASSIGTAIYEQYF
j_gene: TRBJ2-7
d_gene: NA
v_gene: TRBV19
abundance: once

CDR3nt: TGTGCCAGCAGCTCCCTTGAGAGGGGGCTGGGGCAGCCCCAGCATTTT
CDR3aa: CASSSLERGLGQPQHF
j_gene: TRBJ1-5
d_gene: TRBD1
v_gene: TRBV7-8
abundance: NA

CDR3nt: TGTGCCAGCAGCTTAGTGTCTAGCGGGATCCACGAGCAGTACTTC
CDR3aa: CASSLVSSGIHEQYF
j_gene: TRBJ2-7
d_gene: TRBD2
v_gene: TRBV7-9
abundance: NA

CDR3nt: TGTGCCAGCAGCCTTAACACAGGGACTGAAGCTTTCTTT
CDR3aa: CASSLNTGTEAFF
j_gene: TRBJ1-1
d_gene: NA
v_gene: TRBV27
abundance: NA

CDR3nt: TGTGCCAGTACCCCCTGGATGAACACTGAAGCTTTCTTT
CDR3aa: CASTPWMNTEAFF
j_gene: TRBJ1-1
d_gene: NA
v_gene: TRBV19
abundance: few

CDR3nt: TGTGCCAGCATTGGGGTCAATGAGCAGTTCTTC
CDR3aa: CASIGVNEQFF
j_gene: TRBJ2-1
d_gene: NA
v_gene: TRBV6-6
abundance: NA

CDR3nt: TGTGCCAGTAGTATAGGAGGGACTAGCGGATTCCTCTACGAGCAGTACTTC
CDR3aa: CASSIGGTSGFLYEQYF
j_gene: TRBJ2-7
d_gene: TRBD2
v_gene: TRBV19
abundance: NA

CDR3nt: TGCGCCAGCAGCTTGGCTGGAGATACGCAGTATTTT
CDR3aa: CASSLAGDTQYF
j_gene: TRBJ2-3
d_gene: NA
v_gene: TRBV5-1
abundance: NA

CDR3nt: TGCGCCAGCAGCCCGACTACAGGGGGCAGGGCCAAAAACATTCAGTACTTC
CDR3aa: CASSPTTGGRAKNIQYF
j_gene: TRBJ2-4
d_gene: TRBD1
v_gene: TRBV4-1
abundance: NA

CDR3nt: TGTGCCAGCAGTCCCTCCGGGTTCGAGCAGTACTTC
CDR3aa: CASSPSGFEQYF
j_gene: TRBJ2-7
d_gene: NA
v_gene: TRBV28
abundance: NA

CDR3nt: TGTGCCAGCAGCGTAGCTGCCGGAGGGCGCGAGACCCAGTACTTC
CDR3aa: CASSVAAGGRETQYF
j_gene: TRBJ2-5
d_gene: NA
v_gene: TRBV9
abundance: NA

CDR3nt: TGCGCCAGCAGCCGGGACTATTCCGGGGAGCTGTTTTTT
CDR3aa: CASSRDYSGELFF
j_gene: TRBJ2-2
d_gene: TRBD2
v_gene: TRBV5-1
abundance: NA

CDR3nt: TGCGCCAGCAGCCTACTAGGAGGGCAGATTCAAGGGGAGACCCAGTACTTC
CDR3aa: CASSLLGGQIQGETQYF
j_gene: TRBJ2-5
d_gene: NA
v_gene: TRBV5-1
abundance: NA

CDR3nt: TGTGCCAGCAGTCCCCTGATTCGGGAGCAGTACTTC
CDR3aa: CASSPLIREQYF
j_gene: TRBJ2-7
d_gene: NA
v_gene: TRBV28
abundance: once

CDR3nt: TGTGCCAGCGACGATGATAGCGATTACAATGAGCAGTTCTTC
CDR3aa: CASDDDSDYNEQFF
j_gene: TRBJ2-1
d_gene: NA
v_gene: TRBV2
abundance: NA